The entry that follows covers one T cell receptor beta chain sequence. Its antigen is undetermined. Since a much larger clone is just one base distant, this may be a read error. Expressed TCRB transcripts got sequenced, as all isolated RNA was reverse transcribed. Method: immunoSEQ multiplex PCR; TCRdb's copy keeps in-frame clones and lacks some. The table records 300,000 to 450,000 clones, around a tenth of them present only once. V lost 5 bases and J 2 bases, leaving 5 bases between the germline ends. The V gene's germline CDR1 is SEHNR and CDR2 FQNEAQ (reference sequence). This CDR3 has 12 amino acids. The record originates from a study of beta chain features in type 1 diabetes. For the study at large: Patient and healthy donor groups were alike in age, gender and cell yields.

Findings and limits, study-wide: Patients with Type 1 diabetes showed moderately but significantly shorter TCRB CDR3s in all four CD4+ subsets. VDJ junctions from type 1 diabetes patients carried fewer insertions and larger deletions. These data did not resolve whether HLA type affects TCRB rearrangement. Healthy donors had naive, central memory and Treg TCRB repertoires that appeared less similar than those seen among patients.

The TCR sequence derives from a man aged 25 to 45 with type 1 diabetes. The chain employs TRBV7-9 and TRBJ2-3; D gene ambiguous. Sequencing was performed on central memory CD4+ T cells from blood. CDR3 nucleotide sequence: TGTGCCAGCAGCCTGTACACAGATACGCAGTATTTT. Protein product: CASSLYTDTQYF.